This is a list of T cell receptor beta chains from one sample in a study of spatial heterogeneity in lung cancer. Via MiXCR, TCRdb re-called the 5' RACE reads, giving one row per CDR3 protein. The top ten clones hold roughly a fifth of a sample with fewer than 20,000 distinct CDR3 sequences, over 20% of them seen once. Sequencing was performed on PBMCs, taken at surgery. The source is a female donor with early-stage non-small cell lung cancer. CDR3s include the opening cysteine and the closing phenylalanine or tryptophan. A D gene is named only where the DNA matches it firmly. Size is omitted from some rows. Given values are once, few, many or a class for expanded clones.

J	D	size	V	CDR3	DNA
TRBJ2-5	.	many	TRBV2	CASSGERETQYF	TGTGCCAGCAGTGGGGAGAGGGAGACCCAGTACTTC
TRBJ2-3	TRBD2	.	TRBV27	CASRELAGSTDTQYF	TGTGCCAGCCGGGAACTAGCGGGTAGCACAGATACGCAGTATTTT